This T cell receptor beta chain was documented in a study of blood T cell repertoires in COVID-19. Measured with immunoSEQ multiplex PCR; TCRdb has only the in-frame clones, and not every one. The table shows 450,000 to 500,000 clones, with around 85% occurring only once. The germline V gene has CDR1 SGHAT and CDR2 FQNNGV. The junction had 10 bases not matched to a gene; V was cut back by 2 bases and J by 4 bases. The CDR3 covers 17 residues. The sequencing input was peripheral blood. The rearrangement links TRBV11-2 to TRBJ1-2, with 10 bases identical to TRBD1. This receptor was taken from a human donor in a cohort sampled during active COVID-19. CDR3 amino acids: CASSLSGTTGGAYGYTF. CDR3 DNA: TGTGCCAGCAGCTTATCGGGAACGACAGGGGGCGCCTATGGCTACACCTTC.